This T cell receptor beta chain was identified during a study of human versus mouse CDR3 diversity and MHC coevolution. Study-level results: iCHAO1 estimated the human TCR beta repertoire at around 1.5 million clonotypes. Human T cells were selected on six MHC II alleles. Among all groups, most of the three human donors showed least clonal inequality.

Note on this clone: What it binds is not known.

Method: immunoSEQ multiplex PCR; TCRdb's copy keeps in-frame clones and lacks some. This sample has about 73,000 clones; about nine tenths occur once, and the top ten carry approximately 0.15%. The sequenced sample consisted of naive CD4+ T cells from blood. Subset denoted: CD45RO-negative CD62L-positive naive CD4 T cells. This receptor was taken from a person aged 25-75 years in good health.

In nucleotides, the CDR3 is TGTGCCAGCAGTTACGGGGGGGTCGGAACTGAAGCTTTCTTT. Encoded protein: CASSYGGVGTEAFF. The chain carries TRBV6-5 and TRBJ1-1; TRBD1 might be the D (5 bases). The CDR3 consists of 14 residues. The germline V gene encodes CDR1 MNHEY and CDR2 SVGAGI. The V gene lost 2 bases and the J gene lost 5 bases, with 12 bases spanning the gap.